This TCR beta chain was documented in a study of vaccination and CD4 T cells after COVID-19. The J segment lost 9 bases and the V segment lost 6 bases, leaving 9 bases of the junction unmatched. The CDR3 extends over 14 amino acids. In germline, CDR1 is SGHTA, CDR2 FQGTGA. Scientists ran DNA taken from cultured CD4+ T cells through the Oncomine TCR Beta short-read assay for sequencing. Via MiXCR, TCRdb re-called the PCR reads, giving one row per CDR3 protein. The sample yields 10,000 to 13,000 distinct CDR3 sequences, about 38% seen once. The treatment: roughly 11-day PBMC culture with coronavirus spike peptide pools or control peptides (ViraFEST assay). Turning to this clonotype: What it binds is unknown.

The chain uses TRBV7-3 and TRBJ2-1; 9 bases agree with TRBD2. The receptor was isolated from a human donor who had recovered from COVID-19. Specimen: CD4+ T cells from blood, cultured in vitro, collected after SARS-CoV-2 vaccination. CDR3 protein: CASRDGLAGSEQFF. The CDR3 nucleotides are TGTGCCAGCAGGGATGGGCTAGCGGGAAGTGAGCAGTTCTTC.